The 32 T cell receptor beta chains presented below share a single source sample, sequenced in a study of OX40 agonist ivuxolimab in advanced cancers. Libraries were prepared by immunoSEQ multiplex PCR; TCRdb keeps only in-frame clonotypes and omits some of them. The data show tens of thousands of clones, 84% seen once. This specimen was CD4+ or CD8+ T cells sorted from blood, taken in a trial of the OX40 agonist ivuxolimab. These receptors all stem from an adult with an advanced solid tumor such as melanoma, head and neck, liver or kidney cancer.

The chain recombines TRBV9 with TRBJ1-5, with D perhaps matching TRBD1 (5 bases). The germline V and J ends were trimmed by 4 bases and 0 bases, with 20 bases remaining between them. The CDR3 is 18 residues long. Germline V gives CDR1 SGDLS, CDR2 YYNGEE. The CDR3 DNA is TGTGCCAGCAGCATAACCGAACCACAGGACCTTAGCAATCAGCCCCAGCATTTT. Its translation is CASSITEPQDLSNQPQHF. Full variable domain (remainder filled in from reference TRBV9 and TRBJ1-5): DSGVTQTPKHLITATGQRVTLRCSPRSGDLSVYWYQQSLDQGLQFLIQYYNGEERAKGNILERFSAQQFPDLHSELNLSSLELGDSALYFCASSITEPQDLSNQPQHFGDGTRLSIL.

On this clone itself: The conserved closing phenylalanine or tryptophan is absent in this CDR3, likely reflecting a read error. The DNA is left out, because the CDR3 cannot be placed on it with certainty; the CDR3 is given as TCRdb lists it. The chain recombines TRBV4-2 with TRBJ1-2. CDR1 LGHNA and CDR2 YNFKEQ come from the germline V gene. Ends included, the CDR3 has 12 residues. The CDR3 sequence is CASSGNRDRVMA.

The chain couples TRBV7-2 to TRBJ2-5; D perhaps matches TRBD1 (5 bases). CDR1 SGHTA and CDR2 FQGNSA come from the germline V gene. Trimming removed 5 bases at V and 5 bases at J, with 15 bases between. The CDR3 loop spans 14 amino acids. The CDR3, as DNA: TGTGCCAGCAGCCCAGGACAAATCAGGGAGACCCAGTACTTC. Its protein product is CASSPGQIRETQYF.

The chain recombines TRBV11-2 with TRBJ1-3; D might be TRBD1 (5 bases). CDR1 and CDR2 (germline): SGHAT, FQNNGV. Trimming left V 5 bases short and J 0 bases short, with 11 bases between. This CDR3 region has 15 residues. CDR3 bases: TGTGCCAGCAGCCCACAGGCCTACTCTGGAAACACCATATATTTT. This encodes CASSPQAYSGNTIYF.

The rearrangement uses TRBV7-2 and TRBJ1-1, with D maybe TRBD1 (5 bases). This CDR3 comprises 14 residues. Trimming took off 5 bases at V and 4 bases at J, with 14 bases between the two ends. Germline CDR1 is SGHTA and CDR2 is FQGNSA. The CDR3 region is CASSPGRFITEAFF. CDR3 sequence (DNA): TGTGCCAGCAGCCCGGGACGTTTCATCACTGAAGCTTTCTTT.

The V gene is TRBV6-6, the J gene TRBJ2-7; the D is unclear. CDR1 and CDR2 from the germline V gene are MNHNY and SVGAGI (reference sequence). The ends were cut back, 5 bases at V and 3 bases at J, with 17 bases in the middle. The CDR3 is made up of 15 amino acids. The CDR3 reads CASSPTANPHYEQYF. CDR3 sequence (DNA): TGTGCCAGCAGTCCTACGGCCAACCCCCACTACGAGCAGTACTTC.

CDR3 protein: CASSSGDRDRAYEQYF. The CDR3 DNA is TGTGCCAGCAGCTCTGGGGACCGGGACAGGGCCTACGAGCAGTACTTC. This chain uses TRBV7-3 with TRBJ2-7; 9 bases fit TRBD1. The CDR3 length is 16 residues. Germline loops: CDR1 SGHTA, CDR2 FQGTGA. The J segment lost 2 bases and the V segment lost 4 bases, leaving 9 bases of the junction unmatched.

The chain combines TRBV5-1 with TRBJ2-1; 10 positions match TRBD2. Germline V lookup: CDR1 SGHRS, CDR2 YFSETQ. The ends lost 2 bases at V and 5 bases at J; junction bases unmatched: 4. The CDR3 spans 15 residues. In DNA form, the CDR3 reads TGCGCCAGCAGCTTTCGTACTAGCGGGGACAATGAGCAGTTCTTC. It is translated as CASSFRTSGDNEQFF.

The rearrangement joins TRBV5-1 to TRBJ2-1, with 8 bases fitting TRBD2. Losses at the gene ends were 4 bases for V and 6 bases for J; bases not matched to a gene: 12. CDR3 length: 16 residues. The germline gives CDR1 SGHRS, CDR2 YFSETQ. The CDR3 DNA reads as TGCGCCAGCAGCCCGCGGGGGAGCGGGGGCCCCAATGAGCAGTTCTTC. Amino acid sequence: CASSPRGSGGPNEQFF.

The genes are TRBV11-2 and TRBJ1-1; TRBD1 agrees at 7 bases. V trimming: 5 bases; J trimming: 10 bases; junction bases outside the gene matches: 7. Germline CDR1 reads SGHAT; CDR2 reads FQNNGV. The CDR3 has 12 residues. The DNA for the CDR3 is TGTGCCAGCAGCCCTAATCACAGGGGAGCTTTCTTT. Encoded protein: CASSPNHRGAFF.

This clone was seen a few times. The V gene is TRBV6-6, the J gene TRBJ2-3; D is undetermined. Between the trimmed V and J ends, which lost 2 bases and 1 base, there was a span of 4 bases. Germline loops: CDR1 MNHNY, CDR2 SVGAGI (reference sequence). This CDR3 has 13 residues. CDR3 in DNA: TGTGCCAGCAGTTACGATCGCACAGATACGCAGTATTTT. It is translated as CASSYDRTDTQYF.

The CDR3: CASRTGQYSYEQYF. In DNA form, the CDR3 reads TGTGCCAGCAGGACCGGACAGTATTCCTACGAGCAGTACTTC. The J gene is TRBJ2-7, the V gene TRBV6-5; D may be TRBD1 (6 bases). Germline values: CDR1 MNHEY, CDR2 SVGAGI. The ends were cut back, 6 bases at V and 1 base at J, with 13 bases in the middle. The CDR3 covers 14 residues.

The chain employs TRBV9 and TRBJ1-5; TRBD1 matches at 7 bases. With V trimmed by 0 bases and J by 7 bases, 4 bases remained unmatched. The CDR3 is made up of 14 amino acids. Germline V gives CDR1 SGDLS, CDR2 YYNGEE. CDR3 sequence (DNA): TGTGCCAGCAGCGTAGAGGGGGCTGGGCAGCCCCAGCATTTT. This sequence encodes CASSVEGAGQPQHF.

This clone was observed a few times. The chain carries TRBV30 and TRBJ1-6; 9 nucleotides agree with TRBD1. J gave up 6 bases and V 4 bases, and 1 base lay outside the gene matches. The CDR3 is made up of 13 amino acids. The germline V gene encodes CDR1 GTSNPN and CDR2 SVGIG (reference sequence). Here the CDR3 reads CAWKTGGNSPLHF. For the CDR3, the DNA is TGTGCCTGGAAGACAGGGGGTAATTCACCCCTCCACTTT.

The chain has TRBV4-3 and TRBJ2-3; 8 bases agree with TRBD2. This CDR3 is 15 amino acids long. CDR1 and CDR2 (germline): LGHNA, YSLEER. Trimming at V came to 2 bases and at J to 1 base, leaving 2 bases not matched to a gene. The DNA for the CDR3 is TGCGCCAGCAGCCAACGGGGGGGCGGCACAGATACGCAGTATTTT. Translated, it gives CASSQRGGGTDTQYF.

This clone rates as medium-sized. The V gene is TRBV7-9, the J gene TRBJ1-1; maybe TRBD1 (6 bases). V lost 1 base, J lost 1 base, and 16 bases lay in between. The CDR3 consists of 17 residues. CDR1 and CDR2 from the germline V gene are SEHNR and FQNEAQ (reference sequence). Written as DNA, the CDR3 is TGTGCCAGCAGCTTAGGTTTCCAGGGGTCGGGGAACACTGAAGCTTTCTTT. Protein sequence: CASSLGFQGSGNTEAFF. Variable domain in full (rest from reference TRBV7-9 and TRBJ1-1): DTGVSQNPRHKITKRGQNVTFRCDPISEHNRLYWYRQTLGQGPEFLTYFQNEAQLEKSRLLSDRFSAERPKGSFSTLEIQRTEQGDSAMYLCASSLGFQGSGNTEAFFGQGTRLTVV.

The chain is built from TRBV7-9 and TRBJ2-7; the D is unclear. There are 14 residues in the CDR3. Trimming took off 3 bases at V and 2 bases at J, with 11 bases between the two ends. Germline V gene sequence: CDR1 SEHNR, CDR2 FQNEAQ (reference sequence). Here the CDR3 DNA reads TGTGCCAGCAGCTTTGTTGCGAGAGCCTACGAGCAGTACTTC. This sequence encodes CASSFVARAYEQYF.

The V and J genes are TRBV5-1 and TRBJ2-5; 7 bases fit TRBD1. The DNA end is more similar to TRBJ2-7, so the J call may be wrong. From germline, CDR1 is SGHRS and CDR2 YFSETQ. The CDR3 spans 14 residues. CDR3 region: CASSTSGTAYEQYF. The CDR3 nucleotides read TGCGCCAGCAGCACATCCGGGACAGCCTACGAGCAGTACTTC.

The table lists this clone with a count of one. The chain carries TRBV2 and TRBJ2-1; 7 bases map to TRBD2. Germline V lookup: CDR1 SNHLY, CDR2 FYNNEI. The J segment lost 5 bases and the V segment lost 3 bases, leaving 10 bases of the junction unmatched. This CDR3 region has 16 residues. CDR3 sequence reads: CASSDPRAGDDNEQFF. The CDR3 DNA sequence: TGTGCCAGCAGTGACCCCAGGGCGGGGGATGACAATGAGCAGTTCTTC.

This clone came up once. CDR3 nucleotides: TGTGCCAGAACCCTAGGGGGGGCAGGGGGAACTAGCACAGATACGCAGTATTTT. Translation: CARTLGGAGGTSTDTQYF. This sequence joins TRBV7-5 and TRBJ2-3. TRBV7-5 is a recognized pseudogene. The CDR3 loop spans 18 amino acids.

V gene TRBV7-9 combines with J gene TRBJ1-2; D might be TRBD1 (6 bases). This CDR3 is built from 16 residues. Germline CDR1 reads SEHNR; CDR2 reads FQNEAQ (reference sequence). V was shortened by 5 bases and J by 5 bases, with 21 bases between the two germline ends. CDR3 nucleotides: TGTGCCAGCAGCCCGTGGGACAACCCATCGGGATATGGCTACACCTTC. It is translated as CASSPWDNPSGYGYTF.

This chain uses TRBV7-3 with TRBJ2-2; D is undetermined. Looked up from germline, CDR1 is SGHTA and CDR2 is FQGTGA. CDR3 length: 14 amino acids. V lost 5 bases to trimming and J lost 7 bases, with 14 bases between them. The CDR3 reads CASSPFAGGGELFF. The CDR3 DNA is TGTGCCAGCAGCCCCTTCGCAGGCGGCGGGGAGCTGTTTTTT.

The rearrangement joins TRBV19 to TRBJ2-7; D is perhaps TRBD2 (5 bases). Per germline, CDR1 LNHDA and CDR2 SQIVND (reference sequence). The length of the CDR3 is 15 residues. V was pared by 2 bases and J by 2 bases, with 13 bases between. The CDR3 DNA follows: TGTGCCAGTAGTATAAGGGCGGACTTAACCTACGAGCAGTACTTC. Its protein is CASSIRADLTYEQYF.

V gene TRBV18 combines with J gene TRBJ1-3, with 9 bases lining up with TRBD1. CDR1 KGHSH and CDR2 LQKENI come from the germline V gene. The V and J ends lost 1 base and 2 bases, in that order; junction bases with no gene match: 3. This CDR3 has 16 amino acids. The CDR3 coding sequence is TGTGCCAGCTCACCACAACAGGGGGCTGCTGGAAACACCATATATTTT. Its translation: CASSPQQGAAGNTIYF.

The rearrangement uses TRBV5-8 and TRBJ1-2, with D possibly TRBD1 on 6 matching bases. Germline CDR1 SGHTS, CDR2 YDEGEE. This CDR3 is built from 15 residues. V was cut by 0 bases and J by 2 bases, with 11 bases left in between. The CDR3 DNA reads as TGTGCCAGCAGCTTGGGCAGGGGTACGAACTATGGCTACACCTTC. Translated: CASSLGRGTNYGYTF.

This clone was recorded only once. This chain uses TRBV5-1 with TRBJ2-1; D perhaps matches TRBD2 (5 bases). V lost 6 bases and J lost 8, with 18 bases in between. CDR1 is SGHRS and CDR2 is YFSETQ in the germline V gene. CDR3 size: 14 residues. The CDR3 DNA reads as TGCGCCAGCAAGCGGTCATCGGCGGGCTATGAGCAGTTCTTC. Amino acid sequence: CASKRSSAGYEQFF. The variable domain in full, with the rest retrieved from reference TRBV5-1 and TRBJ2-1, is KAGVTQTPRYLIKTRGQQVTLSCSPISGHRSVSWYQQTPGQGLQFLFEYFSETQRNKGNFPGRFSGRQFSNSRSEMNVSTLELGDSALYLCASKRSSAGYEQFFGPGTRLTVL.

The chain recombines TRBV6-4 with TRBJ2-3; 9 nucleotides agree with TRBD2. CDR3 length: 21 residues. CDR1 and CDR2 (germline): MRHNA, SNTAGT. V shed 2 bases and J 1 base; nucleotides not matched to a gene: 19. The CDR3 DNA reads TGTGCCAGCAGTGACCCCCGATGGGGGCGGGAGGGCGAGTTAGGCACAGATACGCAGTATTTT. Translation: CASSDPRWGREGELGTDTQYF.

The J gene is TRBJ2-7, the V gene TRBV7-8, with 8 positions matching TRBD1. The CDR3 spans 15 residues. CDR1 is SGHVS and CDR2 is FQNEAQ in the germline V gene. V dropped 2 bases and J dropped 6; count of bases not matched to a gene: 9. This CDR3 is CASSLNPGQGSEQYF. The CDR3 nucleotides are TGTGCCAGCAGCTTAAACCCCGGACAGGGTAGCGAGCAGTACTTC.

The chain is built from TRBV19 and TRBJ1-4; D is possibly TRBD1 (5 bases). Looked up from germline, CDR1 is LNHDA and CDR2 is SQIVND (reference sequence). The CDR3 runs to 14 residues. Trimming shortened V by 6 bases and J by 11 bases, and 19 bases separated the two germline ends. CDR3 nucleotides: TGTGCCAGTAGCCAGGGTGCCCCTTTGGCCAAACTGTTTTTT. This encodes CASSQGAPLAKLFF.

The chain couples TRBV27 to TRBJ1-1; 10 nucleotides line up with TRBD1. Germline CDR1 MNHEY, CDR2 SMNVEV (reference sequence). Trimming took 10 bases from V and 4 from J; bases not matched to a gene: 24. This CDR3 is built from 19 residues. The CDR3, as DNA: TGTGCCACCATCCCTCCCCCCCGGGACAGGGGAAAGGGACGCACTGAAGCTTTCTTT. Translation: CATIPPPRDRGKGRTEAFF.

In its sample, this clone was seen once. The gene calls are TRBV23-1 and TRBJ1-2; no clear D gene. TRBV23-1 is flagged as an ORF with uncertain function. The CDR3 length is 15 residues. Trimming took off 2 bases at V and 4 bases at J, with 14 bases between the two ends. The CDR3 sequence is CASSQLRVLAYGYTF. The CDR3 nucleotides read TGCGCCAGCAGTCAACTACGGGTCCTGGCCTATGGCTACACCTTC.

CDR3 protein: CASSVGRAGELFF. The CDR3 region has the DNA TGTGCCAGCAGCGTAGGACGTGCCGGGGAGCTGTTTTTT. The rearrangement uses TRBV9 and TRBJ2-2; D not resolved. CDR3 length: 13 amino acids. Trimming shortened V by 0 bases and J by 6 bases, and 6 bases separated the two germline ends. The germline gives CDR1 SGDLS, CDR2 YYNGEE.